This TCR beta chain appears in the sequencing data of a study of blood T cells in healthy people across ages. Using a J-beta primer mix together with a sample-barcoded 5' primer, a second PCR was run for about 6 to 12 cycles. TCRdb recomputed calls from the 5' RACE reads with MiXCR, one row per CDR3 protein. Of 500,000 to 650,000 distinct CDR3 sequences listed, 25% to 35% are singletons. The CDR3 spans 15 residues. Germline V gene sequence: CDR1 SGDLS, CDR2 YYNGEE. These data were likewise used in another study, on T cells of mothers and their children. That publication notes: Reverse transcription into cDNA received all extracted RNA, at approximately 1.5 ug per 15 ul. No clones detected were persistent microchimeric T cell clones.

This chain uses TRBV9 with TRBJ2-5; weak D call: TRBD2 (6 bases). The J call may be incorrect, as the DNA end agrees better with TRBJ2-1. The receptor was derived from a boy between 2 and 10 years old in good health. The sequenced material came from blood. The CDR3 coding sequence is TGTGCCAGCAGCGCCGGGACTTCCTTCTACAATGAGCAGTTCTTC. Protein: CASSAGTSFYNEQFF.